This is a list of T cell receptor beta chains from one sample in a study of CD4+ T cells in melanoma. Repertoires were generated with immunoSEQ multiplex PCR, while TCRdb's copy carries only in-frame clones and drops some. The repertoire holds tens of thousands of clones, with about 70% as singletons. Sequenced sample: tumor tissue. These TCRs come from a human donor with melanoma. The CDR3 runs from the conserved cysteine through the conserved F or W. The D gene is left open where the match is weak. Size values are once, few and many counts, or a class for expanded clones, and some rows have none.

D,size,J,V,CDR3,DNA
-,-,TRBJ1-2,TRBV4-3,CASSQDRGGYGYTF,TGCGCCAGCAGCCAAGATCGCGGGGGATATGGCTACACCTTC
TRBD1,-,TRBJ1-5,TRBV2,CASSETGRNQPQHF,TGTGCCAGCAGTGAGACAGGGCGCAATCAGCCCCAGCATTTT
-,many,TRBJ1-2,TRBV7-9,CASSSPGIENGYTF,TGTGCCAGCAGCTCCCCGGGGATTGAGAATGGCTACACCTTC
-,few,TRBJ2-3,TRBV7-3,CASSLVGGTGDTQYF,TGTGCCAGCAGCTTAGTGGGGGGTACGGGAGATACGCAGTATTTT
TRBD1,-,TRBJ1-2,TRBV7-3,CASSSGQGAYGYTF,TGTGCCAGCAGCTCAGGACAGGGGGCCTATGGCTACACCTTC
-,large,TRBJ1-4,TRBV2,CASSGFAATNEKLFF,TGTGCCAGCAGTGGGTTTGCCGCAACTAATGAAAAACTGTTTTTT
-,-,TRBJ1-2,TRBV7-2,CASRLGQSYGYTF,TGTGCCAGCAGACTTGGACAGAGCTATGGCTACACCTTC
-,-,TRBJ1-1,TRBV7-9,CASSLDSEAFF,TGTGCCAGCAGCTTAGACAGCGAAGCTTTCTTT
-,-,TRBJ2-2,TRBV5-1,CASSLGVAGANSNTGELFF,TGCGCCAGCAGCTTGGGGGTGGCGGGGGCCAACTCGAACACCGGGGAGCTGTTTTTT
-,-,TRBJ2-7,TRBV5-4,CASSFVGNMFHEQYF,TGTGCCAGCAGCTTCGTTGGAAACATGTTTCACGAGCAGTACTTC
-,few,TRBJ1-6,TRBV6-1,CASSEETENSPLHF,TGTGCCAGCAGTGAAGAGACGGAGAATTCACCCCTCCACTTT
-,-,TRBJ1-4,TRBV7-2,CASSLYRASNEKLFF,TGTGCCAGCAGCTTATACAGGGCATCTAATGAAAAACTGTTTTTT
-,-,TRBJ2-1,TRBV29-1,CSAGQGSNEQFF,TGCAGCGCCGGTCAGGGTTCTAATGAGCAGTTCTTC
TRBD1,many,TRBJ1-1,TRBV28,CASRYQGANTEAFF,TGTGCCAGCAGATACCAGGGGGCAAACACTGAAGCTTTCTTT
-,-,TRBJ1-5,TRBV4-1,CASSQDLAGASNQPQHF,TGCGCCAGCAGCCAAGATCTGGCGGGGGCGAGCAATCAGCCCCAGCATTTT
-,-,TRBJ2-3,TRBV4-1,CASSQTGGTDTQYF,TGCGCCAGCAGCCAGACAGGTGGAACAGATACGCAGTATTTT
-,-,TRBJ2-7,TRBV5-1,CASSLGQRGNEQYF,TGCGCCAGCAGCTTGGGTCAGAGGGGAAACGAGCAGTACTTC
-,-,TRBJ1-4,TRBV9,CASGGGDLGVKNEKLFF,TGTGCCAGTGGGGGCGGGGACTTAGGGGTTAAGAATGAAAAACTGTTTTTT
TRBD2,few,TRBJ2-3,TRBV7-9,CASSLASGGGFGTDTQYF,TGTGCCAGCAGCTTGGCTAGCGGGGGGGGCTTCGGCACAGATACGCAGTATTTT
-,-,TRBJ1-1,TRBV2,CASSRTVNTEAFF,TGTGCCAGCAGTAGGACAGTGAACACTGAAGCTTTCTTT
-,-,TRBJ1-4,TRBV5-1,CASSPSKRATNEKLFF,TGCGCCAGCAGCCCCTCCAAGCGGGCAACTAATGAAAAACTGTTTTTT
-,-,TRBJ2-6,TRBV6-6,CASSRDIGGANVLTF,TGTGCCAGCAGCCGGGACATCGGTGGGGCCAACGTCCTGACTTTC
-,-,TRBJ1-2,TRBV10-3,CAISGVGPGYGYTF,TGTGCCATCAGTGGCGTGGGACCTGGATATGGCTACACCTTC
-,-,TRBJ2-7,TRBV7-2,CASSPRASIEQYF,TGTGCCAGCAGCCCTAGGGCTAGCATCGAGCAGTACTTC
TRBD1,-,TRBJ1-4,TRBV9,CASSTPGGEKLFF,TGTGCCAGCAGCACCCCAGGGGGTGAAAAACTGTTTTTT
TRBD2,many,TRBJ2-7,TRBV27,CASSQVAGYISYEQYF,TGTGCCAGCAGCCAGGTAGCGGGGTACATCTCCTACGAGCAGTACTTC
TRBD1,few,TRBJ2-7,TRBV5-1,CASSLDATGKSYEQYF,TGCGCCAGCAGCTTGGATGCGACAGGGAAATCCTACGAGCAGTACTTC
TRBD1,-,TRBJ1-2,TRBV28,CASSPRTGGIYGYTF,TGTGCCAGCAGCCCAAGGACAGGGGGTATCTATGGCTACACCTTC
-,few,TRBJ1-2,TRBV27,CASSLIGRNGYTF,TGTGCCAGCAGCCTTATTGGCCGAAATGGCTACACCTTC
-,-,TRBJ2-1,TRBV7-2,CASSSRYNEQFF,TGTGCCAGCAGCTCCCGATACAATGAGCAGTTCTTC
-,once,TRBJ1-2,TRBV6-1,CASSEDAGYGGYTF,TGTGCCAGCAGTGAAGATGCAGGGTACGGAGGCTACACCTTC
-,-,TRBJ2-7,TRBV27,CASSTSGAAYEQYF,TGTGCCAGCAGCACCTCCGGGGCCGCCTACGAGCAGTACTTC
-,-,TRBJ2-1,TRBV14,CASSQEGRNYNEQFF,TGTGCCAGCAGCCAAGAAGGTCGGAACTACAATGAGCAGTTCTTC
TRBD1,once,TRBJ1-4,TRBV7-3,CASSPTGGNDEKLFF,TGTGCCAGCAGCCCCACAGGGGGTAACGATGAAAAACTGTTTTTT
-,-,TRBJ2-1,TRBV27,CASSFGDEQFF,TGTGCCAGCAGTTTCGGGGATGAGCAGTTCTTC
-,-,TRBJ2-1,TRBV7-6,CASSLEGGSYNEQFF,TGTGCCAGCAGCTTAGAGGGGGGCTCCTACAATGAGCAGTTCTTC
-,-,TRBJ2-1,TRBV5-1,CASSLLQGDEQFF,TGCGCCAGCAGCTTGCTACAGGGAGATGAGCAGTTCTTC
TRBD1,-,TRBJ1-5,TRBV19,CASSQGAGNQPQHF,TGTGCCAGTAGTCAGGGGGCGGGCAATCAGCCCCAGCATTTT
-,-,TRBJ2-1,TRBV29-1,CSVVGSRVNEQFF,TGCAGCGTTGTAGGGTCACGAGTAAATGAGCAGTTCTTC
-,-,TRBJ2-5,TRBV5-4,CASSFRDGQETQYF,TGTGCCAGCAGCTTCAGGGACGGCCAAGAGACCCAGTACTTC
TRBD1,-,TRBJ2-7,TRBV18,CASSLTGQLYEQYF,TGTGCCAGCTCCCTGACAGGGCAGCTATACGAGCAGTACTTC
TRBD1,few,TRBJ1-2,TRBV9,CASSGYRGTNYGYTF,TGTGCCAGCAGCGGATACAGGGGCACTAACTATGGCTACACCTTC
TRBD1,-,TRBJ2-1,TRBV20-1,CSAWDRVTQFF,TGCAGTGCCTGGGACAGGGTGACGCAGTTCTTC
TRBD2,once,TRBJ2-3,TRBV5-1,CASSVTSGSYTDTQYF,TGCGCCAGCAGCGTGACTAGCGGGTCCTACACAGATACGCAGTATTTT
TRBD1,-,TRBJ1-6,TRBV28,CASSFWTGDSPLHF,TGTGCCAGCAGTTTCTGGACAGGTGATTCACCCCTCCACTTT
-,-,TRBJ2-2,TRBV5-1,CASSLGGTGELFF,TGCGCCAGCAGCTTAGGGGGCACCGGGGAGCTGTTTTTT
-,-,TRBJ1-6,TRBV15,CATSKDREGSPLHF,TGTGCCACCAGCAAAGACAGAGAGGGTTCACCCCTCCACTTT
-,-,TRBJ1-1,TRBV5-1,CASSGGTSAEAFF,TGCGCCAGCAGCGGGGGGACATCAGCCGAAGCTTTCTTT
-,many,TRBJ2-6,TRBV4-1,CASSRQESGANVLTF,TGCGCCAGCAGCCGCCAGGAGTCCGGGGCCAACGTCCTGACTTTC
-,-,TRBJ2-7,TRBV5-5,CASSFGTRAYEQYF,TGTGCCAGCAGCTTCGGAACCAGGGCCTACGAGCAGTACTTC
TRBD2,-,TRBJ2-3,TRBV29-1,CSVDGLTSGGEVDTQYF,TGCAGCGTTGATGGCCTCACTAGCGGGGGGGAGGTTGATACGCAGTATTTT